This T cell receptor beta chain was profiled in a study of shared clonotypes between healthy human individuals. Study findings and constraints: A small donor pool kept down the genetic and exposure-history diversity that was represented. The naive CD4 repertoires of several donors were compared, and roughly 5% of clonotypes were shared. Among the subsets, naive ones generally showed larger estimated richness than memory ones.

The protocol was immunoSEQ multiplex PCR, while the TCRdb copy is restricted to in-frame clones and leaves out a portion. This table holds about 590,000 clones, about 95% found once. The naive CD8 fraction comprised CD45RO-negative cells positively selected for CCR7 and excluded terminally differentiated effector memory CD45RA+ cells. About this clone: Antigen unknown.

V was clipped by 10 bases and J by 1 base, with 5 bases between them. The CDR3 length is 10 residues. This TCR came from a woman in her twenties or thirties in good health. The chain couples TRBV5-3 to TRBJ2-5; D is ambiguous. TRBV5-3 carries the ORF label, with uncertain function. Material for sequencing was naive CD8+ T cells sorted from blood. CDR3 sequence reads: CAGPQETQYF. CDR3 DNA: TGTGCCGGCCCCCAAGAGACCCAGTACTTC.